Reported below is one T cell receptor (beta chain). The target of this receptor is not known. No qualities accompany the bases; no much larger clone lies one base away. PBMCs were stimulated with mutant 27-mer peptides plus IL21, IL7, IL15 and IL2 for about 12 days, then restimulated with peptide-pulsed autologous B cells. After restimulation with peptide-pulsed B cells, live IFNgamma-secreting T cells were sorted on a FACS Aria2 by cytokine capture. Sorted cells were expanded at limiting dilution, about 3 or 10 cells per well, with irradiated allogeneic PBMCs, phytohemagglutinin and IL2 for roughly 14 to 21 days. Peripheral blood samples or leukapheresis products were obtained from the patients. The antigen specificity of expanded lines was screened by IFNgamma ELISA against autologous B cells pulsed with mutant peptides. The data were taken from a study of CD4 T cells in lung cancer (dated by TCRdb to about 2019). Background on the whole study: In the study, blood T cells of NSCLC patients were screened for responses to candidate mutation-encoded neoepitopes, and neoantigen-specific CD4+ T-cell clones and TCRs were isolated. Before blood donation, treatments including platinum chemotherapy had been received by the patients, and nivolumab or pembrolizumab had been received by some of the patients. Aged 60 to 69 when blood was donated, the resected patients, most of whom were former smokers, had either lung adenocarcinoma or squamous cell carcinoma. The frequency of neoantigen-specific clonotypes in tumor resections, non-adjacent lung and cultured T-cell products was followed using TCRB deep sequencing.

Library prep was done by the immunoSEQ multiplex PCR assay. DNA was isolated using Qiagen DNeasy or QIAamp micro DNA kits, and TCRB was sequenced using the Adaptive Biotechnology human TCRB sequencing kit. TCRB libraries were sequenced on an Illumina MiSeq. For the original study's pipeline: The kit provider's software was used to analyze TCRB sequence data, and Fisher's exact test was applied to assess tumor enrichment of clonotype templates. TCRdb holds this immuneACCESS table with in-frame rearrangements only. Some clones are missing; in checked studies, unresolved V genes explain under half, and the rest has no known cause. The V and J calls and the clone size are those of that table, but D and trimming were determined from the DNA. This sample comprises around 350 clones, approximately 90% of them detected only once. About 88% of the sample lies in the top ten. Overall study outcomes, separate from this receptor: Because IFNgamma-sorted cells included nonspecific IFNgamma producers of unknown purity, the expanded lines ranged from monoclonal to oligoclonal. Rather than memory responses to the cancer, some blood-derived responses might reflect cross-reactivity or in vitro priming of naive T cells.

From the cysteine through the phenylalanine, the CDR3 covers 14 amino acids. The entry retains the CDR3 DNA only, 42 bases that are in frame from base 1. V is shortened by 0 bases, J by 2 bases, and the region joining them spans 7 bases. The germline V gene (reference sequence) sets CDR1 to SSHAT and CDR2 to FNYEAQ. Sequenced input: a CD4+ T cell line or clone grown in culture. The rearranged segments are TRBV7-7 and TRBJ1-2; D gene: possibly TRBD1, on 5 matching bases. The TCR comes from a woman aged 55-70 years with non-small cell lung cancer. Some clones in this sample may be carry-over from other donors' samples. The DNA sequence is TGTGCCAGCAGCTTAGCGCACAGGAACTATGGCTACACCTTC. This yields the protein CASSLAHRNYGYTF.